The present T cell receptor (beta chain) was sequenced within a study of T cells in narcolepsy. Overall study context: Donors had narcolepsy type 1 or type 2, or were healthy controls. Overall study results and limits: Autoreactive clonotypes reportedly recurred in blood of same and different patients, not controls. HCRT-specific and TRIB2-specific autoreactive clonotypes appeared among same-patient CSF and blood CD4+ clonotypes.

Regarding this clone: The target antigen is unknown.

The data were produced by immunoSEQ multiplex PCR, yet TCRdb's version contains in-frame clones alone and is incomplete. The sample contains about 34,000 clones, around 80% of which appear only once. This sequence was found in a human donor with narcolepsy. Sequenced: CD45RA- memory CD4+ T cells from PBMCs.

The CDR3: CASSASMNTEAFF. CDR3 coding DNA: TGTGCCAGCAGCGCTAGTATGAACACTGAAGCTTTCTTT. The chain has TRBV9 and TRBJ1-1, with D hard to call. This CDR3 is 13 amino acids long. Trimming took off 3 bases at V and 0 bases at J, with 6 bases between the two ends. Germline CDR1 and CDR2: SGDLS and YYNGEE.